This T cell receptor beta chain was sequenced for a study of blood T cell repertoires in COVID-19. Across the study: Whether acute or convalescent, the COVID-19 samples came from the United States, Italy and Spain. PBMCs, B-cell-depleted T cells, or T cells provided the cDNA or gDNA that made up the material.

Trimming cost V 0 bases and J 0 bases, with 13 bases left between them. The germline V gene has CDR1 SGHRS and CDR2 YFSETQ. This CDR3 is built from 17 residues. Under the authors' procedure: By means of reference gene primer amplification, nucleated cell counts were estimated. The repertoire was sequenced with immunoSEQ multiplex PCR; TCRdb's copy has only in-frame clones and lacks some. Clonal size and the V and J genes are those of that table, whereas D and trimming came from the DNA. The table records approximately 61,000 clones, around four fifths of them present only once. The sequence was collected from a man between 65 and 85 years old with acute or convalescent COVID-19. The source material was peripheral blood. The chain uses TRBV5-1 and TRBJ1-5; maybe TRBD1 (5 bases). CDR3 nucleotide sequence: TGCGCCAGCAGCTTGGTTCCCGCGGGGGATAGCAATCAGCCCCAGCATTTT. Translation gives CASSLVPAGDSNQPQHF.